Shown below are 22 T cell receptor beta chains from a single sample sequenced in a study of shared clonotypes between healthy human individuals. The repertoire was sequenced with immunoSEQ multiplex PCR; TCRdb's copy has only in-frame clones and lacks some. This repertoire shows 500,000 to 650,000 clones, around 78% found once; its top ten account for more than 10%. Sequenced: PBMCs. All receptors derive from a woman in her forties in good health. Some clones in this sample may be carry-over from other donors' samples.

J is TRBJ2-5 and V is TRBV28, with D tentatively TRBD2 (6 bases). CDR1 MDHEN and CDR2 SYDVKM come from the germline V gene. Trimming pared 1 base from V and 7 bases from J, leaving 13 bases between. The CDR3 runs 14 residues. The CDR3 nucleotides are TGTGCCAGCAGTTTATTTTTCGGGGGAAGGACCCAGTACTTC. Translated, it gives CASSLFFGGRTQYF.

In its sample, this clone was seen a few times. One base away lies a much larger clone, so this may be a sequencing read error. The identical CDR3 is also encoded by other nucleotide sequences in the sample. The chain combines TRBV7-3 with TRBJ2-7; 10 nucleotides align to TRBD2. The CDR3 loop spans 18 amino acids. Germline lookup yields CDR1 SGHTA and CDR2 FQGTGA. This chain's CDR3 is CASSLNLGGLAGEYEQYF. CDR3 in DNA: TGTGCTAGCAGCTTAAATTTAGGTGGTCTAGCGGGAGAATACGAGCAGTACTTC. The full variable domain, completed using reference TRBV7-3 and TRBJ2-7, is GAGVSQTPSNKVTEKGKYVELRCDPISGHTALYWYRQSLGQGPEFLIYFQGTGAADDSGLPNDRFFAVRPEGSVSTLKIQRTERGDSAVYLCASSLNLGGLAGEYEQYFGPGTRLTVT.

In this sample, this clone turned up a few times. V usage is TRBV5-5 and J usage is TRBJ1-5, with D unresolved. This CDR3 is 16 amino acids long. Germline CDR1 SGHKS, CDR2 YYEKEE (reference sequence). V was clipped by 0 bases and J by 2 bases, with 12 bases between them. As DNA, the CDR3 is TGTGCCAGCAGCTTGGGGGTAGGACGTGGCAATCAGCCCCAGCATTTT. This sequence encodes CASSLGVGRGNQPQHF.

The rearrangement joins TRBV15 to TRBJ1-2; D is ambiguous. The CDR3 sequence is 11 residues long. The ends were cut back, 3 bases at V and 7 bases at J, with 6 bases in the middle. Germline-derived CDR1 and CDR2 are LNHNV and YYDKDF (reference sequence). The CDR3 nucleotides are TGTGCCACCAGCAGGGCTCCTGGCTACACCTTC. Its translation is CATSRAPGYTF.

The V call is TRBV18, the J call TRBJ2-2; D unresolved. Trimming left V 2 bases short and J 11 bases short, with 9 bases between. The CDR3 has 12 residues. Germline loops: CDR1 KGHSH, CDR2 LQKENI. CDR3 DNA: TGTGCCAGCTCACCATTGAGCGAAGAGCTGTTTTTT. This sequence encodes CASSPLSEELFF.

The chain employs TRBV2 and TRBJ1-2; D perhaps matches TRBD1 (5 bases). Trimming took 6 bases from V and 5 from J, leaving 16 bases between them. CDR1 is SNHLY and CDR2 is FYNNEI in the germline V gene. This CDR3 region has 14 residues. The CDR3 nucleotides read TGTGCCAGCAGGGTACGGCCAGGGCGGTATGGCTACACCTTC. Amino acid sequence: CASRVRPGRYGYTF. The full variable domain, completed using reference TRBV2 and TRBJ1-2, is EPEVTQTPSHQVTQMGQEVILRCVPISNHLYFYWYRQILGQKVEFLVSFYNNEISEKSEIFDDQFSVERPDGSNFTLKIRSTKLEDSAMYFCASRVRPGRYGYTFGSGTRLTVV.

The rearrangement joins TRBV28 to TRBJ1-5, with D perhaps matching TRBD1 (5 bases). The CDR3 contains 16 residues. Trimming left V 4 bases short and J 0 bases short, with 13 bases between. The germline V gene encodes CDR1 MDHEN and CDR2 SYDVKM. CDR3 in amino acids: CASSYVGGYSNQPQHF. The DNA for the CDR3 is TGTGCCAGCAGTTATGTTGGGGGATATAGCAATCAGCCCCAGCATTTT.

The chain is built from TRBV19 and TRBJ2-5; D gene unclear. The CDR3 length is 15 residues. Germline-derived CDR1 and CDR2 are LNHDA and SQIVND (reference sequence). V was shortened by 6 bases and J by 1 base, with 15 bases between the two germline ends. CDR3 sequence: CASSPSRATQETQYF. CDR3 nucleotide sequence: TGTGCCAGTAGCCCGTCCCGGGCCACCCAAGAGACCCAGTACTTC.

The chain combines TRBV5-1 with TRBJ1-1, with D possibly being TRBD1 (5 bases). The V end was cut by 2 bases, the J end by 3 bases, with 11 bases between. CDR1 SGHRS and CDR2 YFSETQ come from the germline V gene. There are 14 residues in the CDR3. CDR3 sequence reads: CASSFGGDDTEAFF. In DNA, the CDR3 is TGCGCCAGCAGCTTCGGGGGGGACGACACTGAAGCTTTCTTT.

The V gene is TRBV28, the J gene TRBJ1-2; D may be TRBD1 (6 bases). In germline, CDR1 is MDHEN, CDR2 SYDVKM. The CDR3 covers 14 residues. The V and J ends lost 2 bases and 3 bases respectively, with 10 bases between them. In DNA form, the CDR3 reads TGTGCCAGCAGTTTACCAGGGGTAGACTATGGCTACACCTTC. Translation: CASSLPGVDYGYTF.

The chain is built from TRBV7-8 and TRBJ2-1; D may be TRBD1 (5 bases). This CDR3 region has 13 residues. The V end lost 5 bases, the J end lost 4 bases, and 9 bases lay between the germline ends. CDR1 is SGHVS, CDR2 FQNEAQ, per germline. Here the CDR3 DNA reads TGTGCCAGCAGCCGCAGACAGTACAATGAGCAGTTCTTC. This codes for CASSRRQYNEQFF.

The chain employs TRBV7-9 and TRBJ2-1; TRBD2 is a possible D gene (6 bases). CDR1 and CDR2 from the germline V gene are SEHNR and FQNEAQ (reference sequence). The CDR3 sequence is 15 residues long. V was clipped by 8 bases and J by 0 bases, with 14 bases between them. The CDR3 loop reads CASGISGSSYNEQFF. The CDR3 DNA reads TGTGCCAGCGGAATTAGCGGTAGCTCCTACAATGAGCAGTTCTTC.

The chain couples TRBV10-1 to TRBJ1-1; 7 bases fit TRBD1. This CDR3 is 14 amino acids long. The V gene's germline CDR1 is WNHNN and CDR2 SYGVQD (reference sequence). With 6 bases clipped from V and 2 bases from J, the junction kept 6 bases outside the gene matches. The CDR3 here is CASRGGTGNTEAFF. The CDR3 nucleotides are TGCGCCAGCAGAGGGGGCACGGGCAACACTGAAGCTTTCTTT.

The rearrangement uses TRBV28 and TRBJ2-7; D assignment may be TRBD1 or TRBD2 (6 bases each). In germline, CDR1 is MDHEN, CDR2 SYDVKM. V lost 6 bases, J lost 3 bases, and 12 bases lay in between. The CDR3 consists of 13 residues. Written as DNA, the CDR3 is TGTGCCAGCAGGGGGGGCAGTATCTACGAGCAGTACTTC. It yields the protein CASRGGSIYEQYF.

Only one count was recorded for this clone. The chain carries TRBV7-9 and TRBJ1-2, with 9 bases matching TRBD1. V was clipped by 1 base and J by 7 bases; unmatched bases: 7. The CDR3 runs 15 residues. The germline V gene encodes CDR1 SEHNR and CDR2 FQNEAQ (reference sequence). As DNA, the CDR3 is TGTGCCAGCAGCTTAGGAATTGGGACAGGGAGTGGCTACACCTTC. This gives the protein CASSLGIGTGSGYTF.

This chain joins TRBV9 and TRBJ2-5, with unresolved D. The CDR3 covers 13 residues. CDR1 is SGDLS, CDR2 YYNGEE, per germline. Trimming stripped 0 bases from V and 13 bases from J, with 16 bases between. The CDR3 bases are TGTGCCAGCAGCGTAGGTGACGCCGATTTGCCGTACTTC. It yields the protein CASSVGDADLPYF.

The chain carries TRBV6-5 and TRBJ2-7; no clear D gene. The V end was cut by 8 bases, the J end by 6 bases, with 14 bases between. Germline-derived CDR1 and CDR2 are MNHEY and SVGAGI. The CDR3 runs 12 residues. The CDR3 here is CASGAVGSEQYF. The CDR3 nucleotides are TGTGCCAGCGGTGCGGTTGGTTCCGAGCAGTACTTC.

The V and J genes are TRBV27 and TRBJ2-3, with a possible D match to TRBD1 (6 bases). This CDR3 has 15 residues. CDR1 and CDR2 (germline): MNHEY, SMNVEV (reference sequence). V lost 3 bases to trimming and J lost 3 bases, with 13 bases between them. CDR3 sequence (DNA): TGTGCCAGCAGTTTCACACCTACAGGGACAGATACGCAGTATTTT. As protein: CASSFTPTGTDTQYF.

This clone was seen just once. The chain employs TRBV6-5 and TRBJ1-2; 9 positions agree with TRBD1. This CDR3 is 15 amino acids long. Germline V CDR1 and CDR2: MNHEY, SVGAGI. V gave up 0 bases and J gave up 5 bases; unmatched junction bases: 4. CDR3 coding DNA: TGTGCCAGCAGTTACTCTACAGGGGGCGTATATGGCTACACCTTC. Amino acid sequence: CASSYSTGGVYGYTF.

This sequence joins TRBV6-1 and TRBJ2-7; D possibly uses TRBD1 or TRBD2 (5 bases each). This CDR3 contains 14 residues. CDR1 is MNHNS and CDR2 is SASEGT in the germline V gene. The V end was cut by 6 bases, the J end by 3 bases, with 15 bases between. CDR3 in DNA: TGTGCCAGCAGACCCGGGACGTTCAGCTACGAGCAGTACTTC. This translates into CASRPGTFSYEQYF.

This sequence joins TRBV5-1 and TRBJ2-3, with 7 bases aligning to TRBD1. CDR1 is SGHRS and CDR2 is YFSETQ in the germline V gene. The trim removed 0 bases at V and 1 base at J, leaving 11 bases unmatched. This CDR3 region has 18 residues. Here the CDR3 DNA reads TGCGCCAGCAGCTTGGTGTTATCGGGGCAGGGGGGCACAGATACGCAGTATTTT. Residues: CASSLVLSGQGGTDTQYF.

The chain links TRBV30 to TRBJ1-4; 7 bases align to TRBD1. This CDR3 is built from 17 residues. V lost 2 bases to trimming and J lost 7 bases; unmatched junction nucleotides: 16. Germline loops: CDR1 GTSNPN, CDR2 SVGIG (reference sequence). The CDR3 sequence: CAWSRDRATILSEKLFF. The DNA of the CDR3 is TGTGCCTGGAGTAGGGACAGAGCGACTATTTTGAGTGAAAAACTGTTTTTT.